This T cell receptor (beta chain) was identified in a study of T cells in Graves' hyperthyroidism and ophthalmopathy. TCR beta CDR3 sequences were amplified from RNA transcripts. HTBI primers were employed in a first-round RT-PCR of the TCR CDR3. In TCRdb, the multiplex PCR reads were re-called with MiXCR into one record per CDR3 protein. The data contain roughly 280,000 distinct CDR3 sequences, 15% to 20% of them singletons. The V segment lost 3 bases and the J segment 4 bases; nucleotides outside the gene matches: 10. This CDR3 spans 16 amino acids. CDR1 and CDR2 (germline): MDHEN, SYDVKM. This clonotype was detected many times.

J is TRBJ2-7 and V is TRBV28; 9 bases align to TRBD1. This receptor was taken from a woman in her fifties or sixties with Graves' ophthalmopathy. Sequenced: blood. The chain's CDR3 is CASSFELGQGKYEQYF. The CDR3 DNA sequence: TGTGCCAGCAGTTTTGAGTTAGGACAGGGGAAGTACGAGCAGTACTTC.